Many counts were recorded for the clone carrying this TCR beta chain. Its antigen is still unknown. These data originate in a study of T cells in Graves' hyperthyroidism and ophthalmopathy. Findings and caveats of the study: A median about 6.2 months before onset, the model predicted ophthalmopathy.

The CDR3 regions of TCR beta were amplified from RNA transcripts. The primer set for the first-round RT-PCR of the TCR CDR3 was HTBI. One entry per CDR3 protein results from TCRdb running MiXCR on the multiplex PCR reads. The table has over 250,000 distinct CDR3 sequences, 20% to 25% seen once. The CDR3 extends over 13 amino acids. The V gene lost 0 bases and the J gene lost 0 bases, with 2 bases spanning the gap. Looked up from germline, CDR1 is WNHNN and CDR2 is SYGVQD (reference sequence). Sequencing was done on a sample of blood. The J gene is TRBJ1-2, the V gene TRBV10-1; no reliable D call. The origin of this receptor is a man aged 40-55 years with Graves' hyperthyroidism that later progressed to Graves' ophthalmopathy. This CDR3 reads CASSESTNYGYTF. DNA for the CDR3: TGCGCCAGCAGTGAGTCGACTAACTATGGCTACACCTTC.